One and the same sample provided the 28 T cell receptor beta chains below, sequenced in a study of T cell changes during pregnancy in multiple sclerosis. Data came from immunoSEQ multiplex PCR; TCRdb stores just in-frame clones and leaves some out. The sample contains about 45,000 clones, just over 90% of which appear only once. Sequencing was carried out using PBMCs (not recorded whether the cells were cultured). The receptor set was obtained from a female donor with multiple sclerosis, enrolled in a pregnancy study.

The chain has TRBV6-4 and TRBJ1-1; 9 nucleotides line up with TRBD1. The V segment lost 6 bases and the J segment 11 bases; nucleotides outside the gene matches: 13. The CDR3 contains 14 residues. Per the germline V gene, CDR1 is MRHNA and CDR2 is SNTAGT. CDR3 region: CASREVQGAREAFF. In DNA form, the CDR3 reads TGTGCCAGCAGGGAAGTACAGGGGGCAAGGGAGGCTTTCTTT.

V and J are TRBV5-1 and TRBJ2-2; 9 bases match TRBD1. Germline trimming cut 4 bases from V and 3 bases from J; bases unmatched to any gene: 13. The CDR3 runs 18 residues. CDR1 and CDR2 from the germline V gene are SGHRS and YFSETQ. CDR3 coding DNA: TGCGCCAGCAGCCGAACCCGACAGGGGGGTGGAGACACCGGGGAGCTGTTTTTT. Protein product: CASSRTRQGGGDTGELFF.

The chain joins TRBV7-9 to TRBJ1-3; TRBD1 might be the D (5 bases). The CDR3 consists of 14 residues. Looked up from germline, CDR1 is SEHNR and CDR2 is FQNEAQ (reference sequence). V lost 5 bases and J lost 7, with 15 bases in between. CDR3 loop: CASSPIGGGNTIYF. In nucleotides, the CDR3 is TGTGCCAGCAGCCCCATCGGGGGGGGGAACACCATATATTTT.

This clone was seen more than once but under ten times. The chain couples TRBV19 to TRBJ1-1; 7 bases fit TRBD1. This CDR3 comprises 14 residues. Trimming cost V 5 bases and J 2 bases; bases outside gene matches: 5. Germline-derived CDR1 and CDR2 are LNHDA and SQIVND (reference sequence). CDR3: CASSQAGGNTEAFF. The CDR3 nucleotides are TGTGCCAGTAGTCAGGCAGGGGGAAACACTGAAGCTTTCTTT.

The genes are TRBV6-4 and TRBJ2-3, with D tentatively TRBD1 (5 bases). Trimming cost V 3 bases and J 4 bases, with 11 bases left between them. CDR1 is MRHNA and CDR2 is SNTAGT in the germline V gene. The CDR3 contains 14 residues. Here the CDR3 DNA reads TGTGCCAGCAGTGAGGGCCAGGGTTCAGATACGCAGTATTTT. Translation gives CASSEGQGSDTQYF.

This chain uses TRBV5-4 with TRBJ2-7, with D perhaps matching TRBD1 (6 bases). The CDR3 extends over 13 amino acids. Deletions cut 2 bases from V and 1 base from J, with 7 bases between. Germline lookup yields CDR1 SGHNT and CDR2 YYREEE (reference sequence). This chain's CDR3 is CASSFGQSYEQYF. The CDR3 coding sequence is TGTGCCAGCAGCTTCGGACAGTCCTACGAGCAGTACTTC. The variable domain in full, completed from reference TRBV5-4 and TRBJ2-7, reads ETGVTQSPTHLIKTRGQQVTLRCSSQSGHNTVSWYQQALGQGPQFIFQYYREEENGRGNFPPRFSGLQFPNYSSELNVNALELDDSALYLCASSFGQSYEQYFGPGTRLTVT.

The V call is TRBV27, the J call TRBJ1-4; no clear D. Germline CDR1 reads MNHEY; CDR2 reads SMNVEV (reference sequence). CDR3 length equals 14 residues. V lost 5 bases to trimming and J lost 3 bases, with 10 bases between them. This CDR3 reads CASSPDGPNEKLFF. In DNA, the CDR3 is TGTGCCAGCAGTCCGGACGGACCTAATGAAAAACTGTTTTTT. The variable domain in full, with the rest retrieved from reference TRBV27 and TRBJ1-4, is EAQVTQNPRYLITVTGKKLTVTCSQNMNHEYMSWYRQDPGLGLRQIYYSMNVEVTDKGDVPEGYKVSRKEKRNFPLILESPSPNQTSLYFCASSPDGPNEKLFFGSGTQLSVL.

CDR3 residues: CASSSPGGPSGEQYF. CDR3 DNA sequence: TGTGCCAGCAGCTCCCCTGGGGGGCCCTCGGGGGAGCAGTACTTC. The rearrangement links TRBV7-6 to TRBJ2-7; D assignment may be TRBD1 or TRBD2 (6 bases each). This CDR3 contains 15 residues. Trimming shortened V by 4 bases and J by 7 bases, and 20 bases separated the two germline ends. Germline V gene data show CDR1 as SGHVS and CDR2 as FNYEAQ.

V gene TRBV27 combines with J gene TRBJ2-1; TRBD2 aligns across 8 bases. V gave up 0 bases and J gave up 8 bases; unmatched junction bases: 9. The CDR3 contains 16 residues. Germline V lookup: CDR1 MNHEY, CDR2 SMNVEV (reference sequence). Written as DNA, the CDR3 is TGTGCCAGCAGTTTATCTTCGGGACTAGTTACCGATGAGCAGTTCTTC. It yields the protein CASSLSSGLVTDEQFF.

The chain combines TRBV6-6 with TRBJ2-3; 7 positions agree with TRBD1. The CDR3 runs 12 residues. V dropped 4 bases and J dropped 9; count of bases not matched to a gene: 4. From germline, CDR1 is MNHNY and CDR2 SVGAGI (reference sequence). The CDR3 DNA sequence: TGTGCCAGCAGTTCGACAGGGCAAACGCAGTATTTT. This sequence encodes CASSSTGQTQYF.

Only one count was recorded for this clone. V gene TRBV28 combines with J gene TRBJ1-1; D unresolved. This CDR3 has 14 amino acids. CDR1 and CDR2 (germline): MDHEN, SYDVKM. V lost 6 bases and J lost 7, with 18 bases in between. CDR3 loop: CASSLPLAGREAFF. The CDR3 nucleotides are TGTGCCAGCAGCCTCCCACTTGCTGGGCGTGAAGCTTTCTTT.

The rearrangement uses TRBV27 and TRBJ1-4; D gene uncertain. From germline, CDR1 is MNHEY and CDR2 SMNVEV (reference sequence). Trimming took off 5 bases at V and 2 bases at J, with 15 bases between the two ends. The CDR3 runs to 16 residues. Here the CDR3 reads CASSKYSGRTNEKLFF. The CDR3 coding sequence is TGTGCCAGCAGTAAATACAGCGGACGTACTAATGAAAAACTGTTTTTT.

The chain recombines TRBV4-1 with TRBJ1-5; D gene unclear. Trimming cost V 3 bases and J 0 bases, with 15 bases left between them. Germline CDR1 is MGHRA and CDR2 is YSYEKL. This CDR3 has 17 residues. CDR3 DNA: TGCGCCAGCAGCCAGAGGCCTACAGCTTATAGCAATCAGCCCCAGCATTTT. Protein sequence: CASSQRPTAYSNQPQHF.

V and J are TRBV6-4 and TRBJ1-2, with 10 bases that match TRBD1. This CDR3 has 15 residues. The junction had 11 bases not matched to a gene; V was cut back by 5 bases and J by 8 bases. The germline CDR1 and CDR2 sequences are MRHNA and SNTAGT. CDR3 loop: CASSRTGTGVQGYTF. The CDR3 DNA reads TGTGCCAGCAGTCGGACCGGGACAGGGGTCCAAGGCTACACCTTC.

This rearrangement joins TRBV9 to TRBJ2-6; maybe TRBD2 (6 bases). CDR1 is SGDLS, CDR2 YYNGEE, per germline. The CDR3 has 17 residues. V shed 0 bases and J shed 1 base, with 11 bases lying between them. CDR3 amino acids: CASSVERRGSGANVLTF. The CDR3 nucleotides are TGTGCCAGCAGCGTAGAGCGACGGGGGTCTGGGGCCAACGTCCTGACTTTC.

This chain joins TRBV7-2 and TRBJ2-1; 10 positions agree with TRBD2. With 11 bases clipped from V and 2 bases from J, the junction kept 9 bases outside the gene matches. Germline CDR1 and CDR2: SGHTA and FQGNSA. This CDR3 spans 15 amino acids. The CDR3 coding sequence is TGTGCCTCCCGAGCGGGACTAGCGACCTACAATGAGCAGTTCTTC. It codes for CASRAGLATYNEQFF. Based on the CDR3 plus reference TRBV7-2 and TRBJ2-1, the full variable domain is GAGVSQSPSNKVTEKGKDVELRCDPISGHTALYWYRQSLGQGLEFLIYFQGNSAPDKSGLPSDRFSAERTGGSVSTLTIQRTQQEDSAVYLCASRAGLATYNEQFFGPGTRLTVL.

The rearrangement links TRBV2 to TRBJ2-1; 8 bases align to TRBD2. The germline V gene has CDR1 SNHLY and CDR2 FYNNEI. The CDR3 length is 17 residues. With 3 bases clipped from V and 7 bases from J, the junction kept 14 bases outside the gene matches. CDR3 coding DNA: TGTGCCAGCAGTGACATTTCGGGACTAGAGGCAGGGAATGAGCAGTTCTTC. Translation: CASSDISGLEAGNEQFF.

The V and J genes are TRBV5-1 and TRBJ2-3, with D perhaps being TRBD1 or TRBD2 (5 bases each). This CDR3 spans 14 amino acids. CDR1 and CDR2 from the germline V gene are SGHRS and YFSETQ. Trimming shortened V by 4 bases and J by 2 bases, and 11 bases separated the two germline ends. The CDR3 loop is CASSKGRNTDTQYF. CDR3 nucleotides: TGCGCCAGCAGCAAGGGACGTAACACAGATACGCAGTATTTT.

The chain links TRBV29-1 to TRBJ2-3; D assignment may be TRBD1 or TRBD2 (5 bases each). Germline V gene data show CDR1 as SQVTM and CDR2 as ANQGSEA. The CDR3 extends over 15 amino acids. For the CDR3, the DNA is TGCAGAGGCAGTTTGTGGGGGTGGGAATCAGATACGCAGTATTTT. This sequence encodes CRGSLWGWESDTQYF.

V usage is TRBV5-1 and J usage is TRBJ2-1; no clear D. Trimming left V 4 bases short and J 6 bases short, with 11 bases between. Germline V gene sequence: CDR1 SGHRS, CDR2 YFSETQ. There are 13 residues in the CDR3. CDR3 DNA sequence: TGCGCCAGCAGCACCAACACCCCCAATGAGCAGTTCTTC. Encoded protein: CASSTNTPNEQFF. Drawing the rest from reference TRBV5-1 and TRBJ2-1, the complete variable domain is KAGVTQTPRYLIKTRGQQVTLSCSPISGHRSVSWYQQTPGQGLQFLFEYFSETQRNKGNFPGRFSGRQFSNSRSEMNVSTLELGDSALYLCASSTNTPNEQFFGPGTRLTVL.

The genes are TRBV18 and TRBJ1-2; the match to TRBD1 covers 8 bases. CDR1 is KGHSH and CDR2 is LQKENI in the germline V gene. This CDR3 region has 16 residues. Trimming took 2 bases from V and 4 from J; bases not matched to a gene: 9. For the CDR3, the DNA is TGTGCCAGCTCACCAAATGTCCAGGGGGCGGCCTATGGCTACACCTTC. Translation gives CASSPNVQGAAYGYTF. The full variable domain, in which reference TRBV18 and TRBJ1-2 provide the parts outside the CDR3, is NAGVMQNPRHLVRRRGQEARLRCSPMKGHSHVYWYRQLPEEGLKFMVYLQKENIIDESGMPKERFSAEFPKEGPSILRIQQVVRGDSAAYFCASSPNVQGAAYGYTFGSGTRLTVV.

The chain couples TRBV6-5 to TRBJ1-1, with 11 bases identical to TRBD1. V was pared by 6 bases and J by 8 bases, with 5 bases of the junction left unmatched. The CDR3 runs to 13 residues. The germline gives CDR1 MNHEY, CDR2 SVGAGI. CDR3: CASSLRDRGEAFF. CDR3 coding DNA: TGTGCCAGCAGCCTCCGGGACAGGGGGGAAGCTTTCTTT.

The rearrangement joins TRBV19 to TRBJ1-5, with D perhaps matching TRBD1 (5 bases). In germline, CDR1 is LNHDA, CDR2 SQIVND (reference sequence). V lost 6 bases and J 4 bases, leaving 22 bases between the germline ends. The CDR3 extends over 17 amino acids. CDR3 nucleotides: TGTGCCAGTAGAGTTAAAGATTTCGGCAGGGATAATCAGCCCCAGCATTTT. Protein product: CASRVKDFGRDNQPQHF.

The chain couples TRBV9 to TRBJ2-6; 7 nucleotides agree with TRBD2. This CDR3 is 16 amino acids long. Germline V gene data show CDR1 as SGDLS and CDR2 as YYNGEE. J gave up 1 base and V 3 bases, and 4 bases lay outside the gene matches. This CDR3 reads CASSAPRGSGANVLTF. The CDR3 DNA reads TGTGCCAGCAGCGCCCCGCGGGGGTCTGGGGCCAACGTCCTGACTTTC.

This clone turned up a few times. CDR3: CASSSLQENTEAFF. DNA of the CDR3: TGTGCCAGCAGTTCACTCCAGGAAAACACTGAAGCTTTCTTT. The V gene is TRBV27, the J gene TRBJ1-1, with D uncertain. Trimming shortened V by 4 bases and J by 2 bases, and 11 bases separated the two germline ends. The CDR3 covers 14 residues. Germline lookup yields CDR1 MNHEY and CDR2 SMNVEV (reference sequence).

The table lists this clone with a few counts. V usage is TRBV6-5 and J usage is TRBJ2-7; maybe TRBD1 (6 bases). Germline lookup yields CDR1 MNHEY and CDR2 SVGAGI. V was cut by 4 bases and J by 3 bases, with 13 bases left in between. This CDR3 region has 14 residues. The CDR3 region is CASSSVGQNYEQYF. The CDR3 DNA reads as TGTGCCAGCAGTTCCGTCGGACAGAACTACGAGCAGTACTTC.

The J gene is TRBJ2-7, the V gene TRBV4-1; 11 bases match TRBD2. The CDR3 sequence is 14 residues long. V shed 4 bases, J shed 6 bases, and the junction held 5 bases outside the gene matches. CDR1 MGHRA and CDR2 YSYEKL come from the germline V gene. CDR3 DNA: TGCGCCAGCAGCCCCCTAGCGGGAGGATCCGAGCAGTACTTC. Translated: CASSPLAGGSEQYF.

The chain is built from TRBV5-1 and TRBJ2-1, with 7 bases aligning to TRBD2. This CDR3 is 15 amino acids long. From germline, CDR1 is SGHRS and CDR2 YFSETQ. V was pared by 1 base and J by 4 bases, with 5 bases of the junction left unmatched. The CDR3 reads CASSLIPSGYNEQFF. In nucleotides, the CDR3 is TGCGCCAGCAGCTTGATACCTAGCGGATACAATGAGCAGTTCTTC.